This TCR beta chain appears in the sequencing data of a study of regulatory T cells in long-lasting Graves disease. Arm-PCR of CDR3 regions with iRepertoire HTBI primers generated TCR beta libraries. TCRdb passed the multiplex PCR reads through MiXCR, listing each CDR3 protein once. The table has roughly 500,000 distinct CDR3 sequences, more than 20% seen once. As for time point: persistent/refractory GD, antithyroid drugs over 5 years with positive TRAb. There was RNA extracted from PBMCs, and the TCR library was made from it. The germline gives CDR1 SQVTM, CDR2 ANQGSEA. The CDR3 is made up of 14 amino acids. V was trimmed by 3 bases and J by 0 bases, leaving 8 bases between them.

The TCR comes from a female donor with Graves disease. The sample consisted of peripheral blood mononuclear cells (PBMCs), taken when the disease was refractory, from a patient treated with antithyroid drugs. The chain employs TRBV29-1 and TRBJ1-4; unclear D gene. CDR3 sequence (DNA): TGCAGCGTTGATGCCGGAGCAACTAATGAAAAACTGTTTTTT. Translating gives CSVDAGATNEKLFF.